This TCR beta chain was documented in a study of shared clonotypes between healthy human individuals. Trimming took 2 bases from V and 0 from J, leaving 11 bases between them. This CDR3 spans 15 amino acids. CDR1 is GTSNPN and CDR2 is SVGIG in the germline V gene (reference sequence). For unsorted PBMC, 300 ng DNA per replicate equaled some 32,000 T cell genomes. Ten immunoSEQ deep assay plates were used to sequence unsorted PBMC DNA. Produced via immunoSEQ multiplex PCR; TCRdb's table is partial and in-frame only. The sample consists of about 470,000 clones, roughly 77% of them appearing once. In regard to this clone: Its antigen is not known.

Genomic DNA from unsorted samples was obtained from around 100 million PBMCs (per sample). The study's findings and limits: Clonotype sharing among donors was expected to depend on sequencing depth.

Sequenced sample: PBMCs. The rearrangement links TRBV30 to TRBJ1-3, with unresolved D. This clonotype was obtained from a middle-aged woman in good health. Some clones in this sample may be carry-over from other donors' samples. The CDR3 DNA reads TGTGCCTGGAGTTCGGGTGCGTCCTCTGGAAACACCATATATTTT. It translates to CAWSSGASSGNTIYF.